The 29 T cell receptor beta chains in this list originate from one sample, sequenced in a study of T cell responses to AZD1222 COVID-19 vaccine. Profiled with immunoSEQ multiplex PCR; TCRdb holds only in-frame clones, not every one. The repertoire has about 130,000 clones, approximately 80% of them found once; the top ten carry roughly 4.3%. The specimen was peripheral blood, collected on day 0 of AZD1222 vaccination. The origin of the receptors is an adult in good health.

This chain joins TRBV5-4 and TRBJ2-5; TRBD2 agrees at 9 bases. The trim removed 4 bases at V and 5 bases at J, leaving 6 bases unmatched. The V gene's germline CDR1 is SGHNT and CDR2 YYREEE (reference sequence). The CDR3 sequence is 14 residues long. CDR3 amino acids: CASSVRGGAETQYF. CDR3 nucleotides: TGTGCCAGCAGCGTGCGGGGGGGCGCGGAGACCCAGTACTTC.

The chain carries TRBV19 and TRBJ1-5, with a possible D match to TRBD1 (6 bases). V lost 7 bases and J 4 bases, leaving 17 bases between the germline ends. The CDR3 consists of 15 residues. Germline V gene sequence: CDR1 LNHDA, CDR2 SQIVND (reference sequence). Here the CDR3 reads CASTPRRTVNQPQHF. The CDR3 DNA sequence: TGTGCCAGTACCCCCAGGAGGACAGTGAATCAGCCCCAGCATTTT.

In this sample, this clone turned up a few times. The chain links TRBV28 to TRBJ2-7; 7 bases line up with TRBD1. The CDR3 is 18 residues long. Germline V gene lookup returns CDR1 MDHEN and CDR2 SYDVKM. Trimming cost V 5 bases and J 3 bases; bases outside gene matches: 19. CDR3 residues: CASSTRTPVRTGIYEQYF. The CDR3 coding sequence is TGTGCCAGCAGTACCCGTACCCCCGTAAGGACAGGAATCTACGAGCAGTACTTC.

The chain carries TRBV7-9 and TRBJ1-3, with D unresolved. Germline V gene data show CDR1 as SEHNR and CDR2 as FQNEAQ (reference sequence). The CDR3 totals 13 residues. With 6 bases removed from V and 4 bases from J, the gap between germline ends came to 10 bases. The CDR3 sequence is CASSHLRGNTIYF. The CDR3 DNA follows: TGTGCCAGCAGTCACCTGAGAGGAAACACCATATATTTT.

The chain joins TRBV3-1 (or the pseudogene TRBV3-2) to TRBJ1-1; D call uncertain. Germline CDR1 reads LGHDT; CDR2 reads YNNKEL (reference sequence). The CDR3 spans 16 residues. V lost 4 bases and J 1 base, leaving 16 bases between the germline ends. CDR3 sequence reads: CASSPSVGSTNTEAFF. DNA for the CDR3: TGTGCCAGCAGCCCCTCCGTCGGGTCAACGAACACTGAAGCTTTCTTT.

The chain employs TRBV5-1 and TRBJ2-1; 9 bases align to TRBD2. This CDR3 has 16 residues. V gave up 3 bases and J gave up 5 bases; unmatched junction bases: 9. The germline V gene encodes CDR1 SGHRS and CDR2 YFSETQ. The CDR3 spells CASSSSRIAGDNEQFF. CDR3 in DNA: TGCGCCAGCAGCTCCTCCCGGATAGCGGGGGACAATGAGCAGTTCTTC.

The rearrangement links TRBV2 to TRBJ2-4; D may be TRBD1 (5 bases). The CDR3 runs 17 residues. Germline CDR1 and CDR2: SNHLY and FYNNEI. The V end was cut by 1 base, the J end by 1 base, with 14 bases between. CDR3: CASSEGSPGMAKNIQYF. In DNA, the CDR3 is TGTGCCAGCAGTGAAGGGTCGCCAGGGATGGCCAAAAACATTCAGTACTTC. The complete variable domain, with remaining parts taken from reference TRBV2 and TRBJ2-4, reads EPEVTQTPSHQVTQMGQEVILRCVPISNHLYFYWYRQILGQKVEFLVSFYNNEISEKSEIFDDQFSVERPDGSNFTLKIRSTKLEDSAMYFCASSEGSPGMAKNIQYFGAGTRLSVL.

The J gene is TRBJ1-2, the V gene TRBV5-4; D uncertain. Germline V lookup: CDR1 SGHNT, CDR2 YYREEE (reference sequence). The CDR3 sequence is 13 residues long. Trimming stripped 1 base from V and 4 bases from J, with 8 bases between. CDR3 region: CASSLREVYGYTF. DNA for the CDR3: TGTGCCAGCAGCTTGCGGGAAGTCTATGGCTACACCTTC.

This chain uses TRBV11-2 with TRBJ1-6, with a tentative D call TRBD1 (5 bases). The germline V gene encodes CDR1 SGHAT and CDR2 FQNNGV. Trimming took off 7 bases at V and 6 bases at J, with 13 bases between the two ends. The CDR3 runs to 14 residues. CDR3 nucleotide sequence: TGTGCCAGCATACGGGACGTACTTAATTCACCCCTCCACTTT. Its translation: CASIRDVLNSPLHF.

V and J are TRBV6-5 and TRBJ2-3; D not certain. The V end lost 2 bases, the J end lost 2 bases, and 14 bases lay between the germline ends. From germline, CDR1 is MNHEY and CDR2 SVGAGI. The CDR3 has 16 amino acids. The DNA of the CDR3 is TGTGCCAGCAGTTACGGTCCCCGGTCCCCCACAGATACGCAGTATTTT. Its protein product is CASSYGPRSPTDTQYF.

This clone was seen just once. This chain joins TRBV5-8 and TRBJ1-5; TRBD1 agrees at 7 bases. CDR3 length equals 14 residues. Germline CDR1 SGHTS, CDR2 YDEGEE. Germline trimming cut 4 bases from V and 6 bases from J; bases unmatched to any gene: 7. The CDR3 DNA reads as TGTGCCAGCAGCCAACAGGGGCAGGGTCAGCCCCAGCATTTT. It is translated as CASSQQGQGQPQHF. Using reference TRBV5-8 and TRBJ1-5 for the parts outside the CDR3, the full variable domain is EAGVTQSPTHLIKTRGQQATLRCSPISGHTSVYWYQQALGLGLQFLLWYDEGEERNRGNFPPRFSGRQFPNYSSELNVNALELEDSALYLCASSQQGQGQPQHFGDGTRLSIL.

The chain carries TRBV6-5 and TRBJ1-2; TRBD1 is a possible D gene (5 bases). Trimming left V 5 bases short and J 8 bases short, with 15 bases between. Germline-derived CDR1 and CDR2 are MNHEY and SVGAGI. This CDR3 has 13 amino acids. Here the CDR3 reads CASSPVPAGGYTF. For the CDR3, the DNA is TGTGCCAGCAGTCCCGTGCCCGCAGGGGGCTACACCTTC.

This rearrangement joins TRBV29-1 to TRBJ2-1; D possibly uses TRBD1 or TRBD2 (6 bases each). Germline V gene sequence: CDR1 SQVTM, CDR2 ANQGSEA. This CDR3 has 16 amino acids. Trimming pared 4 bases from V and 10 bases from J, leaving 26 bases between. CDR3 bases: TGCAGCGTTGGGGGGGCCGCGGCGGGATTTGAGGTGGAGCAGTTCTTC. As protein: CSVGGAAAGFEVEQFF.

CDR3 DNA sequence: TGTGCCAGCTCGGGACAGGGTACCTACAATGAGCAGTTCTTC. Its translation is CASSGQGTYNEQFF. The gene calls are TRBV11-3 and TRBJ2-1, with 9 positions matching TRBD1. Trimming took 8 bases from V and 2 from J; bases not matched to a gene: 4. Germline V gene sequence: CDR1 SGHNT, CDR2 YENEEA. CDR3 length: 14 amino acids.

The gene calls are TRBV5-1 and TRBJ2-5, with 12 bases that match TRBD1. CDR3 length: 15 residues. The V gene end was trimmed by 3 bases and the J gene end by 5 bases; junction bases not matched to a gene: 5. Looked up from germline, CDR1 is SGHRS and CDR2 is YFSETQ. This CDR3 reads CASSSGQGAGETQYF. The CDR3 DNA follows: TGCGCCAGCAGCTCGGGACAGGGGGCTGGCGAGACCCAGTACTTC. Full variable domain (outside the CDR3, taken from reference TRBV5-1 and TRBJ2-5): KAGVTQTPRYLIKTRGQQVTLSCSPISGHRSVSWYQQTPGQGLQFLFEYFSETQRNKGNFPGRFSGRQFSNSRSEMNVSTLELGDSALYLCASSSGQGAGETQYFGPGTRLLVL.

V gene TRBV6-5 combines with J gene TRBJ2-7; 8 bases are shared with TRBD1. The CDR3 has 16 residues. The J segment lost 1 base and the V segment lost 4 bases, leaving 9 bases of the junction unmatched. Germline V CDR1 and CDR2: MNHEY, SVGAGI. In DNA form, the CDR3 reads TGTGCCAGCAGTTTATCAGGGGGCTGGGCATCCTACGAGCAGTACTTC. Residues: CASSLSGGWASYEQYF.

This clone counts as medium-sized (0.01 to 0.1%). The CDR3 coding sequence is TGTGCCAGCAGCCCCGCCGGGACTAGCGGGACCTACGAGCAGTACTTC. This codes for CASSPAGTSGTYEQYF. This chain uses TRBV7-2 with TRBJ2-7, with 13 bases lining up with TRBD2. Germline V CDR1 and CDR2: SGHTA, FQGNSA. The CDR3 is 16 residues long. J was trimmed by 2 bases and V by 5 bases; bases with no gene match: 6.

The V call is TRBV7-9, the J call TRBJ2-1, with D possibly called TRBD1 or TRBD2 (6 bases each). CDR1 is SEHNR and CDR2 is FQNEAQ in the germline V gene (reference sequence). V shed 3 bases and J shed 7 bases, with 10 bases lying between them. CDR3 length equals 13 residues. The CDR3 region is CASSLEGGNEQFF. The CDR3 DNA sequence: TGTGCCAGCAGCTTGGAGGGGGGTAATGAGCAGTTCTTC.

The chain joins TRBV5-1 to TRBJ2-7; unclear D gene. The CDR3 runs to 14 residues. Between the trimmed V and J ends, which lost 4 bases and 3 bases, there was a span of 14 bases. The V gene's germline CDR1 is SGHRS and CDR2 YFSETQ. The chain's CDR3 is CASSPERRFYEQYF. DNA for the CDR3: TGCGCCAGCAGCCCTGAACGAAGGTTCTACGAGCAGTACTTC.

Only a few counts were recorded for this clone. The chain has TRBV27 and TRBJ2-7, with D perhaps assigned TRBD1 or TRBD2 (5 bases each). The length of the CDR3 is 15 residues. V dropped 5 bases and J dropped 0 bases, with 14 bases sitting between them. The germline gives CDR1 MNHEY, CDR2 SMNVEV (reference sequence). Here the CDR3 reads CASSQPGTGSYEQYF. The CDR3 DNA reads as TGTGCCAGCAGTCAGCCAGGGACGGGCTCCTACGAGCAGTACTTC.

The count of this clone is one. This rearrangement joins TRBV28 to TRBJ1-1, with D possibly matching TRBD1 (6 bases). Per germline, CDR1 MDHEN and CDR2 SYDVKM. This CDR3 spans 14 amino acids. V lost 8 bases to trimming and J lost 1 base, with 14 bases between them. The CDR3 DNA reads as TGTGCCAGCCAGTTCGAGGACAGGAACACTGAAGCTTTCTTT. Amino acid sequence: CASQFEDRNTEAFF.

This chain joins TRBV2 and TRBJ2-5; TRBD2 matches at 13 bases. The junction had 0 bases not matched to a gene; V was cut back by 1 base and J by 1 base. CDR1 SNHLY and CDR2 FYNNEI come from the germline V gene. This CDR3 spans 16 amino acids. CDR3: CASSEGLAGGQETQYF. The CDR3 DNA sequence: TGTGCCAGCAGTGAAGGACTAGCGGGGGGCCAAGAGACCCAGTACTTC. Full variable domain (missing parts from reference TRBV2 and TRBJ2-5): EPEVTQTPSHQVTQMGQEVILRCVPISNHLYFYWYRQILGQKVEFLVSFYNNEISEKSEIFDDQFSVERPDGSNFTLKIRSTKLEDSAMYFCASSEGLAGGQETQYFGPGTRLLVL.

This clone was picked up a small number of times. The chain combines TRBV5-1 with TRBJ2-2; D is tentatively TRBD1 or TRBD2 (5 bases each). The V end lost 4 bases, the J end lost 5 bases, and 12 bases lay between the germline ends. From germline, CDR1 is SGHRS and CDR2 YFSETQ. The CDR3 contains 14 residues. As DNA, the CDR3 is TGCGCCAGCAGCGGAGGACAAAAAACCGGGGAGCTGTTTTTT. This codes for CASSGGQKTGELFF.

The V and J genes are TRBV29-1 and TRBJ2-1; D may be TRBD2 (6 bases). This CDR3 is 12 amino acids long. Germline values: CDR1 SQVTM, CDR2 ANQGSEA. Trimming left V 6 bases short and J 7 bases short, with 13 bases between. The CDR3 here is CSVGSLRNEQFF. CDR3 DNA sequence: TGCAGCGTCGGGAGTCTGAGGAATGAGCAGTTCTTC.

This clone appeared once. The J gene is TRBJ1-2, the V gene TRBV2, with D maybe TRBD1 (6 bases). This CDR3 comprises 15 residues. The V gene's germline CDR1 is SNHLY and CDR2 FYNNEI. The V end was cut by 7 bases, the J end by 2 bases, with 17 bases between. Written as DNA, the CDR3 is TGTGCCAGCACCCTCCGACAGGCCGGGAACTATGGCTACACCTTC. This encodes CASTLRQAGNYGYTF. Variable domain in full (rest from reference TRBV2 and TRBJ1-2): EPEVTQTPSHQVTQMGQEVILRCVPISNHLYFYWYRQILGQKVEFLVSFYNNEISEKSEIFDDQFSVERPDGSNFTLKIRSTKLEDSAMYFCASTLRQAGNYGYTFGSGTRLTVV.

This chain connects TRBV9 to TRBJ1-4, with a possible D match to TRBD1 (5 bases). V was cut by 0 bases and J by 7 bases, with 13 bases left in between. Germline V gives CDR1 SGDLS, CDR2 YYNGEE. This CDR3 contains 15 residues. The CDR3 is CASSVAPDRSEKLFF. The CDR3 DNA is TGTGCCAGCAGCGTAGCCCCCGACAGAAGTGAAAAACTGTTTTTT.

The genes are TRBV28 and TRBJ1-1, with 7 bases aligning to TRBD1. Germline V gene data show CDR1 as MDHEN and CDR2 as SYDVKM. There are 14 residues in the CDR3. The V gene end was trimmed by 6 bases and the J gene end by 4 bases; junction bases not matched to a gene: 8. CDR3 residues: CASSQRDSFTEAFF. The CDR3 region has the DNA TGTGCCAGCAGCCAGAGGGACAGCTTCACTGAAGCTTTCTTT.

The CDR3 reads CASSEFPPRGYGSGNTIYF. The CDR3 bases are TGTGCCAGCAGTGAATTTCCCCCCAGGGGGTACGGCTCTGGAAACACCATATATTTT. This rearrangement joins TRBV6-1 to TRBJ1-3, with 7 nucleotides matching TRBD1. Germline V gene data show CDR1 as MNHNS and CDR2 as SASEGT. The CDR3 runs to 19 residues. After removal of 2 bases from V and 0 bases from J, the junction contained 13 bases not matched to a gene.

CDR3 nucleotide sequence: TGTGCCAGCAGAACCACGTATATGAATTCACCCCTCCACTTT. Translated: CASRTTYMNSPLHF. This chain connects TRBV28 to TRBJ1-6; no reliable D call. The germline V gene has CDR1 MDHEN and CDR2 SYDVKM. V was pared by 6 bases and J by 7 bases, with 13 bases between. The CDR3 totals 14 residues.